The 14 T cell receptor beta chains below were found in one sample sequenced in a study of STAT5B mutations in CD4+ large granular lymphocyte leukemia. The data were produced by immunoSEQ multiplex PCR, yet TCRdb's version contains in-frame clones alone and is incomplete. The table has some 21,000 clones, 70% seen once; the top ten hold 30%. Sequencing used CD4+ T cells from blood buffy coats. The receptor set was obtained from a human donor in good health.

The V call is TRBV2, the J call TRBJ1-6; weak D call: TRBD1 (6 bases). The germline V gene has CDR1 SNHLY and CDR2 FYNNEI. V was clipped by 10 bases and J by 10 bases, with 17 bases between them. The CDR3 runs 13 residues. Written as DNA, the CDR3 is TGTGCCACCAGGGGCGGAGGGGGATCACCCCTCCACTTT. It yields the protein CATRGGGGSPLHF.

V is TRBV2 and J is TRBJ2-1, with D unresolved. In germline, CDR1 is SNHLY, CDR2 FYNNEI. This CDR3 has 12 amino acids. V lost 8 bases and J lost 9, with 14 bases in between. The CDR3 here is CASQAMKGEQFF. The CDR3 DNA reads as TGTGCCAGCCAAGCCATGAAAGGTGAGCAGTTCTTC.

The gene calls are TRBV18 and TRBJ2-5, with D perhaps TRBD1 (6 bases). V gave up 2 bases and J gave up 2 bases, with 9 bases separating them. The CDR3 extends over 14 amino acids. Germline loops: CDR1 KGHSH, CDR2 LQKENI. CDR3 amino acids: CASSPWTVQETQYF. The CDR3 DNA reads TGTGCCAGCTCACCATGGACAGTTCAAGAGACCCAGTACTTC.

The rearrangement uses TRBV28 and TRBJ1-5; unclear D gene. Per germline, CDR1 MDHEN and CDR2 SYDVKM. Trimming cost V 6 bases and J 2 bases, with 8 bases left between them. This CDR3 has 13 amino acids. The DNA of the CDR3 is TGTGCCAGCAGATACCCCGGCAATCAGCCCCAGCATTTT. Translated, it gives CASRYPGNQPQHF.

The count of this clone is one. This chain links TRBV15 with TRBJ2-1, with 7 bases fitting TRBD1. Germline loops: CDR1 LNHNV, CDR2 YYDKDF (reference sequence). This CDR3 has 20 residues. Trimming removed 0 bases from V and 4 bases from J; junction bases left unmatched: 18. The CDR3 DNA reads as TGTGCCACCAGCAGAGATTATGGAGGACAGGCGACGATCCATTACAATGAGCAGTTCTTC. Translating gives CATSRDYGGQATIHYNEQFF.

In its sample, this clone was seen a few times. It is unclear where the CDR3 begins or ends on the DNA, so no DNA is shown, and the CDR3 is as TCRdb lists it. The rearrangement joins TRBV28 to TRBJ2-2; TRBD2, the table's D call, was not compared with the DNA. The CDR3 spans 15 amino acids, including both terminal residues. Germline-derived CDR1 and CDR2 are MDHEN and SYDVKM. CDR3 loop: CASSTSGSWTGELFF.

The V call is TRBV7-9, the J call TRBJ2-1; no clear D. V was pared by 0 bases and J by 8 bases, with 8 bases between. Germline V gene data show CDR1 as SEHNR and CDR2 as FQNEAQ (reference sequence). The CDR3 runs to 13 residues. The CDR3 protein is CASSLAGYDEQFF. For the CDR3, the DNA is TGTGCCAGCAGCTTAGCAGGGTATGATGAGCAGTTCTTC. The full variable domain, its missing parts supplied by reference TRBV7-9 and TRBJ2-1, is DTGVSQNPRHKITKRGQNVTFRCDPISEHNRLYWYRQTLGQGPEFLTYFQNEAQLEKSRLLSDRFSAERPKGSFSTLEIQRTEQGDSAMYLCASSLAGYDEQFFGPGTRLTVL.

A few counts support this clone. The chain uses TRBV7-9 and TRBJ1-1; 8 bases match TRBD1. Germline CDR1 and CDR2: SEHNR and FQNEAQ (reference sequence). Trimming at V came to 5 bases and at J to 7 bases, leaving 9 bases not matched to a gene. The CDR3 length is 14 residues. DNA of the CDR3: TGTGCCAGCAGCCCTACAGGGGGTCACAGTGAAGCTTTCTTT. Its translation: CASSPTGGHSEAFF.

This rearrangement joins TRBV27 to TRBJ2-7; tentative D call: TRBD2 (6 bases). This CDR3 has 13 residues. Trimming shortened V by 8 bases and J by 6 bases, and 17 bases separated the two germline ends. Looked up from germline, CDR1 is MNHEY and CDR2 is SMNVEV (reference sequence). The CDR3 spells CASRYFSSVEQYF. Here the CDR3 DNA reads TGTGCCAGCCGCTATTTTTCTAGCGTCGAGCAGTACTTC.

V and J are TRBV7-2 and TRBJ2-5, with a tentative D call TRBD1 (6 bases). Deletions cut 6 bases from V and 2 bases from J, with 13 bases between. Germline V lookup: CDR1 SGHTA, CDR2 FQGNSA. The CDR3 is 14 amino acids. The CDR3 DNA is TGTGCCAGCAGTAAACAGGGTCTACAAGAGACCCAGTACTTC. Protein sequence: CASSKQGLQETQYF.

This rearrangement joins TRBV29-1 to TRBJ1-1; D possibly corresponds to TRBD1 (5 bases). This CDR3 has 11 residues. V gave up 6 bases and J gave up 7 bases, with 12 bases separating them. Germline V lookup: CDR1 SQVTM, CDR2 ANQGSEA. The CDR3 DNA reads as TGCAGCGTGCGTTGGCAGGGTGAAGCTTTCTTT. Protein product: CSVRWQGEAFF.

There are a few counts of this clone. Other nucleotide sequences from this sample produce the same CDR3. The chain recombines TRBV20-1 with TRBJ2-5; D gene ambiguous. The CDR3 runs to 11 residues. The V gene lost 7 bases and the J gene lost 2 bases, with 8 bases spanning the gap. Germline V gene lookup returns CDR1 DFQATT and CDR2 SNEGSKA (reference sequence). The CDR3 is CSGHRQETQYF. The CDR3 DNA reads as TGCAGTGGACACAGACAAGAGACCCAGTACTTC.

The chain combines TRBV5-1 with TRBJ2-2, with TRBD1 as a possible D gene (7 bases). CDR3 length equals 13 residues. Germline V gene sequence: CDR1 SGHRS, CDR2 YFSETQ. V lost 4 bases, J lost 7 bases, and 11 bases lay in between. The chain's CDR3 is CASSPQGGGELFF. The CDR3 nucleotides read TGCGCCAGCAGCCCCCAGGGGGGCGGGGAGCTGTTTTTT.

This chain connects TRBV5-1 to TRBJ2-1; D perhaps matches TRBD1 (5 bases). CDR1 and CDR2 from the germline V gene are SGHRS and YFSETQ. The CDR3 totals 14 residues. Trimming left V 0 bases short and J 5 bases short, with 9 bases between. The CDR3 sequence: CASSLDRRNNEQFF. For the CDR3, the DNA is TGCGCCAGCAGCTTGGACAGGCGAAACAATGAGCAGTTCTTC.